Sequencing of this T cell receptor beta chain was carried out in a study of response to subunit inactivated influenza vaccine. Between the trimmed V and J ends, which lost 6 bases and 2 bases, there was a span of 11 bases. Germline-derived CDR1 and CDR2 are ENHRY and SYGVKD. The CDR3 is 13 residues long. TCRdb re-called the RT-PCR reads through MiXCR, storing one row per CDR3 protein. The sample lists just under 250,000 distinct CDR3 sequences, over 9% occurring once. The V and J genes are TRBV10-3 and TRBJ2-7; maybe TRBD1 (6 bases). Sequenced material: non-naive T cells sorted from PBMCs, taken roughly 15 days before vaccination. This sequence was found in a man aged 45 to 65 who received an inactivated influenza vaccine. The CDR3 bases are TGTGCCATCAGCCCGTACAGGGCCTACGAGCAGTACTTC. It yields the protein CAISPYRAYEQYF.